These T cell receptor beta chains were read from a single sample in a study of CD8+CD57+ T cells in acquired aplastic anemia. From the reads, TCRdb called clonotypes with MiXCR, one entry per CDR3 protein. The table shows about 210,000 distinct CDR3 sequences, with over 60% occurring only once. The sample comprised sorted CD4+, CD8+, or CD8+CD57+ T cells (not recorded which) from PBMCs. The receptors derive from a human donor in good health. Each CDR3 is given without its conserved first and last residue. Not all rows give a size; the values are once, few, many and, for expanded clones, a class.

V gene: TRBV19; clone size: many; CDR3 protein: ASSIGQGIYDQPQH
V gene: TRBV7-9; clone size: many; CDR3 protein: ASSSHRLEMGTDTQY
V gene: TRBV29-1; clone size: few; CDR3 protein: SVGGQATNGYT
V gene: TRBV25-1; clone size: NA; CDR3 protein: ASRESPGRKAATDTQY
V gene: TRBV2; clone size: NA; CDR3 protein: ASRGQQYGYT
V gene: TRBV20-1; clone size: NA; CDR3 protein: SVVGTLETQY
V gene: TRBV11-2; clone size: NA; CDR3 protein: ASSLVSSGTGNTIY
V gene: TRBV2; clone size: NA; CDR3 protein: ASSGLAGVNEQF
V gene: TRBV2; clone size: NA; CDR3 protein: ASSELAGLNEQF
V gene: TRBV20-1; clone size: NA; CDR3 protein: SADPTGEGASPLH
V gene: TRBV24-1; clone size: NA; CDR3 protein: ATSAPSGANVLT
V gene: TRBV25-1; clone size: NA; CDR3 protein: ASSAGPHEQY
V gene: TRBV7-3; clone size: NA; CDR3 protein: ASSLTKELGTLNGYT
V gene: TRBV6-1; clone size: NA; CDR3 protein: ASRAGIS
V gene: TRBV25-1; clone size: NA; CDR3 protein: ASSAGGQGYTEAF
V gene: TRBV20-1; clone size: NA; CDR3 protein: SATSDGRGSEQY
V gene: TRBV20-1; clone size: NA; CDR3 protein: SARDIGLGRTQY
V gene: TRBV6-2/TRBV6-3; clone size: NA; CDR3 protein: ASSYRETASLYNEQF
V gene: TRBV6-5; clone size: NA; CDR3 protein: ASSFHRTSGEAGEQY
V gene: TRBV24-1; clone size: NA; CDR3 protein: ATSDAGSGYNEQY
V gene: TRBV15; clone size: NA; CDR3 protein: ATSSQSGARQF
V gene: TRBV5-1; clone size: NA; CDR3 protein: ASSLGGQGEETQY
V gene: TRBV7-2; clone size: few; CDR3 protein: ASSLEWTHEQY
V gene: TRBV12-3/TRBV12-4; clone size: once; CDR3 protein: GWLDREAGANVLT
V gene: TRBV7-3; clone size: NA; CDR3 protein: ASSARGGTEAF
V gene: TRBV11-2; clone size: NA; CDR3 protein: ASSEGLAGILGNEQF
V gene: TRBV20-1; clone size: few; CDR3 protein: SARGGGGQGNPEQY
V gene: TRBV24-1; clone size: many; CDR3 protein: ATRAGAGAEAF
V gene: TRBV10-3; clone size: NA; CDR3 protein: ATSEFETSRTAELF
V gene: TRBV20-1; clone size: NA; CDR3 protein: SVLDLTADTQY
V gene: TRBV25-1; clone size: NA; CDR3 protein: ASSENQGSTEAF
V gene: TRBV2; clone size: NA; CDR3 protein: ASRLGGNEQY
V gene: TRBV7-9; clone size: NA; CDR3 protein: ASSQGQQAYEQY
V gene: TRBV4-1; clone size: few; CDR3 protein: ASSQVRGDYEQY
V gene: TRBV15; clone size: few; CDR3 protein: ATSRAPDRRNSPLH
V gene: TRBV7-3; clone size: NA; CDR3 protein: ASSRTGEGYT
V gene: TRBV20-1; clone size: NA; CDR3 protein: SASGTGSYEQY
V gene: TRBV20-1; clone size: NA; CDR3 protein: SAFWGSGEQF
V gene: TRBV19; clone size: NA; CDR3 protein: ASSVAGLSGAAQETQY
V gene: TRBV6-5; clone size: NA; CDR3 protein: ASTVTGFEQY
V gene: TRBV30; clone size: few; CDR3 protein: AWSAKGHSTYEQY
V gene: TRBV2; clone size: NA; CDR3 protein: ASRLAGGATYEQY
V gene: TRBV7-8; clone size: NA; CDR3 protein: ASSFSGQGNPEQY
V gene: TRBV7-4; clone size: NA; CDR3 protein: ASTNGQAVYNSPLH
V gene: TRBV9; clone size: many; CDR3 protein: ASSEGRSSYNEQF
V gene: TRBV20-1; clone size: NA; CDR3 protein: SARDSSGSSQTQY
V gene: TRBV29-1; clone size: NA; CDR3 protein: SVPGDSQETQY
V gene: TRBV20-1; clone size: few; CDR3 protein: SASRQLASTDTQY
V gene: TRBV10-2; clone size: NA; CDR3 protein: ASSESGLAGGAYEQY
V gene: TRBV7-3; clone size: NA; CDR3 protein: ASNYGTGDPPYEQY
V gene: TRBV6-5; clone size: many; CDR3 protein: ASSYGGGGTDTQY
V gene: TRBV10-3; clone size: few; CDR3 protein: AIRTTSLEAGELF
V gene: TRBV2; clone size: NA; CDR3 protein: ASSSGQVSPGELF
V gene: TRBV5-1; clone size: many; CDR3 protein: ASSLDGSWTGTDTQY
V gene: TRBV20-1; clone size: NA; CDR3 protein: SASWEAGETQY